This T cell receptor beta chain was captured in a study of T cells in localized non-small cell lung cancer. Data came from immunoSEQ multiplex PCR; TCRdb stores just in-frame clones and leaves some out. The sample records about 70,000 clones, 70% to 90% being singletons. Germline V gives CDR1 SEHNR, CDR2 FQNEAQ (reference sequence). The CDR3 is 18 amino acids. The V gene end was trimmed by 2 bases and the J gene end by 2 bases; junction bases not matched to a gene: 6. The input for sequencing was peripheral blood, taken before any cancer treatment. This clonotype was sampled from a male donor aged 60 or over with stage III squamous cell lung carcinoma. V is TRBV7-9 and J is TRBJ2-3, with TRBD2 matching 14 bases. DNA for the CDR3: TGTGCCAGCAGCTTATTCCGGACTAGCGGGGGGCCCACAGATACGCAGTATTTT. As protein: CASSLFRTSGGPTDTQYF.